Listed below are T cell receptor beta chains from one sample, sequenced in a study of blood T cell repertoires in COVID-19. Produced via immunoSEQ multiplex PCR; TCRdb's table is partial and in-frame only. The profile shows tens of thousands of clones, about nine tenths of them singletons. Specimen: peripheral blood. The origin of the receptors is an elderly woman with active or convalescent COVID-19. CDR3s include the opening cysteine and the closing phenylalanine or tryptophan. A D gene is named only where the DNA matches it firmly. Expanded clones are given a class, and other clones once, few, many or no size at all.

CDR3nt	CDR3aa	d_gene	abundance	v_gene	j_gene
TGTGCCAGCAGCTTAGTTTCAGCCGGAGAGATGTATACGCAGTATTTT	CASSLVSAGEMYTQYF	.	.	TRBV7-8	TRBJ2-3
TGCGCCAGCAGCTTACGGACTAGCGGGGGGTCGGATACGCAGTATTTT	CASSLRTSGGSDTQYF	TRBD2	.	TRBV5-1	TRBJ2-3
TGTGCCAGCAGCGTCGGGGTACAGACGATTAACTATGGCTACACCTTC	CASSVGVQTINYGYTF	.	.	TRBV7-9	TRBJ1-2
TGCGCCAGCAGCTTGGCGGGGGTTGGCACAGATACGCAGTATTTT	CASSLAGVGTDTQYF	.	.	TRBV5-1	TRBJ2-3
TGTGCCAGCAGTTTATTGACTAGCGGGGGGGAGACCCAGTACTTC	CASSLLTSGGETQYF	TRBD2	.	TRBV28	TRBJ2-5
TGTGCCAGCAGCTTGGACAGGGCGAACACTGAAGCTTTCTTT	CASSLDRANTEAFF	.	.	TRBV5-4	TRBJ1-1
TGTGCCAGCAGTCAGGGTGGCGGGGAGCTGTTTTTT	CASSQGGGELFF	.	.	TRBV12-3/TRBV12-4	TRBJ2-2
TGCGCCAGCAGCCTTGGGACAGGGGTAAACGAGCAGTACTTC	CASSLGTGVNEQYF	TRBD1	.	TRBV5-1	TRBJ2-7
TGTGCCAGCAGCAGGGACAGGTTGGCTGGCTACACCTTC	CASSRDRLAGYTF	TRBD1	.	TRBV5-6	TRBJ1-2
TGTGCCAGCTCACCCCTTGTCGGGGAGCTGTTTTTT	CASSPLVGELFF	.	.	TRBV18	TRBJ2-2
TGTGCCAGCACCTACCGGGTCAGGGCTGTTACAGATACGCAGTATTTT	CASTYRVRAVTDTQYF	.	.	TRBV6-4	TRBJ2-3
TGTGCCAGCAGTTTTGGTCGGGTCAGCTCCTACGAGCAGTACTTC	CASSFGRVSSYEQYF	.	.	TRBV28	TRBJ2-7
TGTGCCAGCAGTGAAGTTCGGGCCGGGGAGCTGTTTTTT	CASSEVRAGELFF	.	.	TRBV6-1	TRBJ2-2
TGCGCCAGCAGCTTGGTTGGTAGGGGAAAGTCGGACACTGAAGCTTTCTTT	CASSLVGRGKSDTEAFF	.	.	TRBV5-1	TRBJ1-1
TGCAGCGTTGACCCGACAGGGGAACCCTCCTACGAGCAGTACTTC	CSVDPTGEPSYEQYF	TRBD1	.	TRBV29-1	TRBJ2-7
TGTGCCAGCAGCTTGACTAGCGGGGACGGGACCCAGTACTTC	CASSLTSGDGTQYF	TRBD2	few	TRBV13	TRBJ2-5
TGCGCCAGCAGCTCGGAGGCTAGCGGGGGGTTCAATGAGCAGTTCTTC	CASSSEASGGFNEQFF	TRBD2	.	TRBV5-1	TRBJ2-1
TGTGCCAGCAGTGAGGGGACTTCTGGAAACACCATATATTTT	CASSEGTSGNTIYF	.	.	TRBV2	TRBJ1-3
TGTGCCAGCAGCTTAACAGGGGGCGAGGGGGAGACCCAGTACTTC	CASSLTGGEGETQYF	TRBD1	.	TRBV7-7	TRBJ2-5
TGTGCCAGCAGCTTGGTCGTACCGGATTCACCCCTCCACTTT	CASSLVVPDSPLHF	.	.	TRBV5-8	TRBJ1-6
TGTGCCAGCAGTGACGGACAGCGGCCCCAGCATTTT	CASSDGQRPQHF	.	.	TRBV2	TRBJ1-5
TGCAGCGTTTCAAGGTCGGCAGGGGGCGTCGGGACTGGGGCCAACGTCCTGACTTTC	CSVSRSAGGVGTGANVLTF	TRBD1	once	TRBV29-1	TRBJ2-6
TGCGCCAGCAGCTTGCGGGACAGGGGAAACACCATATATTTT	CASSLRDRGNTIYF	TRBD1	.	TRBV5-1	TRBJ1-3
TGTGCCACCAGCAGAGGTGGAGCCTACAATGAGCAGTTCTTC	CATSRGGAYNEQFF	.	.	TRBV15	TRBJ2-1
TGTGCCAGCAGCCGACTAGCGGGGGGACTGAATACGCAGTATTTT	CASSRLAGGLNTQYF	TRBD2	.	TRBV7-6	TRBJ2-3
TGTGCCAGCAGCGCTCAGGTCTATGGCTACACCTTC	CASSAQVYGYTF	.	.	TRBV5-6	TRBJ1-2
TGTGCCAGCAGCGTCGATGGACTAGCGGGGAACTACGAGCAGTACTTC	CASSVDGLAGNYEQYF	TRBD2	.	TRBV9	TRBJ2-7
TGTGCCAGCAGCCAAGGCCTGGACAGCTTCTACGAGCAGTACTTC	CASSQGLDSFYEQYF	.	once	TRBV14	TRBJ2-7
TGTGCCAGCAGCCCGGACAGGGTAATTACTGAAGCTTTCTTT	CASSPDRVITEAFF	TRBD1	.	TRBV6-5	TRBJ1-1
TGTGCCAGCAGCGCAGACAGGGGTCGGACAGAGACCCAGTACTTC	CASSADRGRTETQYF	TRBD1	.	TRBV11-2	TRBJ2-5
TGTGCCAGCAGCACGGACTTTGAGCAGTTCTTC	CASSTDFEQFF	.	.	TRBV11-1	TRBJ2-1
TGTGCCAGTAGGATGACAGGGGGCACTGAAGCTTTCTTT	CASRMTGGTEAFF	TRBD1	.	TRBV19	TRBJ1-1
TGTGCCAGCGGACAAAGAGACAGGGCCACCTATGGCTACACCTTC	CASGQRDRATYGYTF	TRBD1	.	TRBV6-5	TRBJ1-2
TGTGCCAGCAGCTTAACCCCAGGGGAAAAACTGTTTTTT	CASSLTPGEKLFF	.	.	TRBV7-7	TRBJ1-4
TGTGCCAGCAGGAGGACAGGGGGCAGAGGTCTAGATACGCAGTATTTT	CASRRTGGRGLDTQYF	TRBD1	.	TRBV28	TRBJ2-3
TGTGCCAGCAGCTTGTACGGCTACAATGAGCAGTTCTTC	CASSLYGYNEQFF	.	.	TRBV5-5	TRBJ2-1
TGTGCCAGCAGCTTAGGAGAGGTCCAGCGGGAGCTGTTTTTT	CASSLGEVQRELFF	.	.	TRBV7-8	TRBJ2-2
TGTGCCAGCAGTATCGTGACAGTCTCTGGAAACACCATATATTTT	CASSIVTVSGNTIYF	.	.	TRBV28	TRBJ1-3
TGTGCCAGCAGTTGCCCATCGACAGGGGTGGCGTACAATGAGCAGTTCTTC	CASSCPSTGVAYNEQFF	TRBD1	.	TRBV28	TRBJ2-1
TGTGCCAGCAGTTACCGGGGCGGGGGGGCCTCCGCGACCCAGTACTTC	CASSYRGGGASATQYF	TRBD2	.	TRBV6-5	TRBJ2-5
TGTGCCAGCAGTTACGGAGCGGGGGCCAACAATGAGCAGTTCTTC	CASSYGAGANNEQFF	TRBD2	.	TRBV6-6	TRBJ2-1
TGTGCCAGCAGCTTGGTCTATTCTCACGAAAGGACTGGCTACGAGCAGTACTTC	CASSLVYSHERTGYEQYF	.	.	TRBV5-6	TRBJ2-7
TGCGCCAGCAGTCAAACAGGAGTTCCTAACTATGGCTACACCTTC	CASSQTGVPNYGYTF	.	.	TRBV5-1	TRBJ1-2
TGTGCCAGCAGTGCAGGGGGGTCCTATAATTCACCCCTCCACTTT	CASSAGGSYNSPLHF	TRBD1	.	TRBV2	TRBJ1-6
TGTGCCAGCAGCCCGACAGTAAACTATGGCTACACCTTC	CASSPTVNYGYTF	.	.	TRBV14	TRBJ1-2
TGTGCCATCTTGACAGGGGGCAAGGTTGCTTTCTTT	CAILTGGKVAFF	TRBD1	once	TRBV6-5	TRBJ1-1
TGCGCCACCCAACAGGGGGTGGGTGGGGAGCTGTTTTTT	CATQQGVGGELFF	TRBD1	.	TRBV10-1	TRBJ2-2